The 8 T cell receptor beta chains presented below share a single source sample, sequenced in a study of blood T cells in healthy people across ages. A second 7 to 11 cycle PCR used barcoded and J-beta primers. TCRdb reprocessed the 5' RACE reads via MiXCR and lists one record per CDR3 protein. In the table there are about 800,000 distinct CDR3 sequences, more than 20% of which are singletons. These records were also assigned to another study, of T cells of mothers and their children.

Material: blood. The origin of the receptors is a boy aged 10-17 years in good health.

There are a few counts of this clonotype. The V call is TRBV29-1, the J call TRBJ1-3, with D possibly TRBD1 on 5 matching bases. V lost 6 bases to trimming and J lost 8 bases, with 20 bases between them. The CDR3 has 14 amino acids. CDR1 and CDR2 (germline): SQVTM, ANQGSEA. The CDR3 spells CSVSPRDSRDTIYF. The CDR3 nucleotides read TGCAGCGTGAGCCCCCGGGACTCCAGAGACACCATATATTTT.

In the case of this clonotype: The junction departs from germline at one end; a sequencing error may be responsible. This sequence joins TRBV29-1 and TRBJ1-3, with D possibly being TRBD1 (6 bases). CDR1 is SQVTM, CDR2 ANQGSEA, per germline. The CDR3 loop spans 13 amino acids. The CDR3: CSVVTGSGHTIYF. The DNA for the CDR3 is TGCAGCGTGGTTACAGGGTCTGGACACACCATATATTTT.

The V and J genes are TRBV5-1 and TRBJ1-4; possibly TRBD1 for D (5 bases). The CDR3 is 11 residues long. Trimming shortened V by 6 bases and J by 6 bases, and 6 bases separated the two germline ends. Germline CDR1 reads SGHRS; CDR2 reads YFSETQ. CDR3 DNA sequence: TGCGCCAGCAAAGGGGATGAAAAACTGTTTTTT. This encodes CASKGDEKLFF.

Only a few counts were recorded for this clonotype. The chain uses TRBV20-1 and TRBJ2-5; D gene unclear. There are 14 residues in the CDR3. CDR1 and CDR2 from the germline V gene are DFQATT and SNEGSKA (reference sequence). Trimming took off 5 bases at V and 2 bases at J, with 15 bases between the two ends. CDR3 in amino acids: CSAQDGKVQETQYF. CDR3 sequence (DNA): TGCAGTGCTCAGGACGGCAAAGTACAAGAGACCCAGTACTTC.

The rearrangement links TRBV20-1 to TRBJ1-1; 7 positions agree with TRBD1. In germline, CDR1 is DFQATT, CDR2 SNEGSKA (reference sequence). There are 10 residues in the CDR3. Trimming cost V 6 bases and J 10 bases; bases outside gene matches: 5. The CDR3 nucleotides read TGCAGTGCAGGGACAGTTGGAGCTTTCTTT. It encodes CSAGTVGAFF.

CDR3 bases: TGCAGTGCCCAGGCCGATAGCTACGAGCAGTACTTC. Translation gives CSAQADSYEQYF. The J gene is TRBJ2-7, the V gene TRBV20-1, with no clear D. The CDR3 has 12 residues. The ends were cut back, 6 bases at V and 3 bases at J, with 12 bases in the middle. Germline CDR1 and CDR2: DFQATT and SNEGSKA (reference sequence).

The CDR3 reads CSVTWDGGANVLTF. The DNA of the CDR3 is TGCAGCGTTACGTGGGACGGAGGGGCCAACGTCCTGACTTTC. V usage is TRBV29-1 and J usage is TRBJ2-6; D might be TRBD1 or TRBD2, each matching 5 bases. With 5 bases removed from V and 4 bases from J, the gap between germline ends came to 12 bases. The CDR3 is 14 residues long. Per the germline V gene, CDR1 is SQVTM and CDR2 is ANQGSEA.

This clonotype turned up a few times. The chain joins TRBV29-1 to TRBJ2-4; 7 bases are shared with TRBD1. Germline CDR1 and CDR2: SQVTM and ANQGSEA. With 4 bases clipped from V and 8 bases from J, the junction kept 17 bases outside the gene matches. CDR3 length: 16 amino acids. The CDR3 loop reads CSVGNPGQLEGDIQYF. DNA for the CDR3: TGCAGCGTTGGGAACCCGGGACAGCTTGAAGGTGACATTCAGTACTTC.